The 30 T cell receptor beta chains reported below all come from one sample, sequenced in a study of shared clonotypes between healthy human individuals. TCRdb's table, derived via immunoSEQ multiplex PCR, lists solely in-frame clones and lacks some. Of a few million clones listed, just over 90% are singletons. The sample was naive CD4+ T cells from PBMCs. Subset indicated: CD45RA+ positively selected. Every receptor here comes from a man aged 18-30 years in good health. Some clones in this sample may be carry-over from other donors' samples.

The chain employs TRBV6-5 and TRBJ1-2; 7 nucleotides align to TRBD1. The CDR3 is 16 residues long. Trimming removed 1 base from V and 8 bases from J; junction bases left unmatched: 13. The germline V gene has CDR1 MNHEY and CDR2 SVGAGI. The CDR3 spells CASSYFRLGTVRGYTF. CDR3 in DNA: TGTGCCAGCAGTTACTTTCGGTTAGGGACAGTCAGAGGCTACACCTTC.

V gene TRBV6-5 combines with J gene TRBJ2-1; D remains ambiguous. Deletions cut 4 bases from V and 10 bases from J, with 8 bases between. The CDR3 extends over 11 amino acids. Looked up from germline, CDR1 is MNHEY and CDR2 is SVGAGI. CDR3 in DNA: TGTGCCAGCAGTTTCGCCCAGGAGCAGTTCTTC. Residues: CASSFAQEQFF.

The chain is built from TRBV7-3 and TRBJ2-3; D possibly uses TRBD1 or TRBD2 (6 bases each). This CDR3 is 15 amino acids long. Trimming stripped 4 bases from V and 2 bases from J, with 13 bases between. The germline CDR1 and CDR2 sequences are SGHTA and FQGTGA. The CDR3 region is CASSSVGGHTDTQYF. The CDR3 DNA sequence: TGTGCCAGCAGCTCCGTTGGGGGGCACACAGATACGCAGTATTTT. Full variable domain (missing parts from reference TRBV7-3 and TRBJ2-3): GAGVSQTPSNKVTEKGKYVELRCDPISGHTALYWYRQSLGQGPEFLIYFQGTGAADDSGLPNDRFFAVRPEGSVSTLKIQRTERGDSAVYLCASSSVGGHTDTQYFGPGTRLTVL.

This sequence joins TRBV7-2 and TRBJ2-3; 9 positions agree with TRBD2. The germline gives CDR1 SGHTA, CDR2 FQGNSA. J gave up 2 bases and V 4 bases, and 7 bases lay outside the gene matches. The CDR3 is made up of 16 amino acids. The CDR3 region is CASSSGLAPNTDTQYF. The CDR3 nucleotides read TGTGCCAGCAGCTCCGGACTAGCGCCTAACACAGATACGCAGTATTTT. Using reference TRBV7-2 and TRBJ2-3 for the parts outside the CDR3, the full variable domain is GAGVSQSPSNKVTEKGKDVELRCDPISGHTALYWYRQSLGQGLEFLIYFQGNSAPDKSGLPSDRFSAERTGGSVSTLTIQRTQQEDSAVYLCASSSGLAPNTDTQYFGPGTRLTVL.

The gene calls are TRBV9 and TRBJ2-6; a weak D match, TRBD1 (6 bases). Trimming left V 0 bases short and J 1 base short, with 8 bases between. Germline lookup yields CDR1 SGDLS and CDR2 YYNGEE. The CDR3 loop spans 16 amino acids. In DNA, the CDR3 is TGTGCCAGCAGCGTAGGACAGGAGTCTGGGGCCAACGTCCTGACTTTC. This gives the protein CASSVGQESGANVLTF. Full variable domain (rest looked up from reference TRBV9 and TRBJ2-6): DSGVTQTPKHLITATGQRVTLRCSPRSGDLSVYWYQQSLDQGLQFLIQYYNGEERAKGNILERFSAQQFPDLHSELNLSSLELGDSALYFCASSVGQESGANVLTFGAGSRLTVL.

This chain links TRBV4-1 with TRBJ1-2; TRBD1 matches 9 bases. V gave up 4 bases and J gave up 0 bases; unmatched junction bases: 18. The germline gives CDR1 MGHRA, CDR2 YSYEKL. There are 20 residues in the CDR3. The CDR3 reads CASSPRTGVLILSANYGYTF. The DNA for the CDR3 is TGCGCCAGCAGCCCGCGGACAGGGGTTTTGATCCTGAGCGCTAACTATGGCTACACCTTC.

Concerning this clone itself: This sample includes further DNA sequences coding for the same CDR3. The chain employs TRBV18 and TRBJ2-7, with TRBD1 identical over 7 bases. J was trimmed by 2 bases and V by 3 bases; bases with no gene match: 7. CDR3 size: 15 residues. Germline lookup yields CDR1 KGHSH and CDR2 LQKENI. CDR3 DNA sequence: TGTGCCAGCTCACCTTCGGGGACAGACACCTACGAGCAGTACTTC. Translation gives CASSPSGTDTYEQYF.

The chain recombines TRBV7-3 with TRBJ2-1, with D unclear. CDR3 length: 15 amino acids. V gave up 1 base and J gave up 0 bases, with 7 bases separating them. The germline gives CDR1 SGHTA, CDR2 FQGTGA. The CDR3 DNA sequence: TGTGCCAGCAGCTTAATTGGCGGCTCCTACAATGAGCAGTTCTTC. It specifies CASSLIGGSYNEQFF. Full variable domain (remainder filled in from reference TRBV7-3 and TRBJ2-1): GAGVSQTPSNKVTEKGKYVELRCDPISGHTALYWYRQSLGQGPEFLIYFQGTGAADDSGLPNDRFFAVRPEGSVSTLKIQRTERGDSAVYLCASSLIGGSYNEQFFGPGTRLTVL.

CDR3 residues: CASSPFRDPGELFF. The CDR3, as DNA: TGTGCCAGCTCACCCTTCAGGGACCCCGGGGAGCTGTTTTTT. The chain links TRBV18 to TRBJ2-2; D is possibly TRBD1 or TRBD2 (5 bases each). Trimming shortened V by 3 bases and J by 6 bases, and 11 bases separated the two germline ends. Germline CDR1 KGHSH, CDR2 LQKENI. There are 14 residues in the CDR3.

This chain links TRBV7-2 with TRBJ2-5; the D gene is possibly TRBD2 (6 bases). The CDR3 is 14 residues long. Trimming removed 3 bases at V and 5 bases at J, with 13 bases between. Germline V gene lookup returns CDR1 SGHTA and CDR2 FQGNSA. CDR3 in amino acids: CASSFIRDSETQYF. For the CDR3, the DNA is TGTGCCAGCAGCTTTATCCGGGACTCCGAGACCCAGTACTTC.

The gene calls are TRBV11-1 and TRBJ2-7; D may be TRBD1 (6 bases). The V gene lost 2 bases and the J gene lost 7 bases, with 12 bases spanning the gap. There are 13 residues in the CDR3. Germline CDR1 and CDR2: SGHAT and FQDESV (reference sequence). This CDR3 reads CASSLLGAREQYF. The CDR3 region has the DNA TGTGCCAGCAGCTTATTGGGGGCGCGAGAGCAGTACTTC.

Remarks on this clone: The sample carries other DNA sequences with the same CDR3. The chain links TRBV28 to TRBJ2-1; 15 positions match TRBD2. The CDR3 has 15 amino acids. With 5 bases clipped from V and 7 bases from J, the junction kept 3 bases outside the gene matches. Germline V gene data show CDR1 as MDHEN and CDR2 as SYDVKM. CDR3 sequence (DNA): TGTGCCAGCAGTCCCGGGACTAGCGGGAGGAATGAGCAGTTCTTC. It codes for CASSPGTSGRNEQFF.

The V and J genes are TRBV6-1 and TRBJ1-3; D is uncertain. The germline gives CDR1 MNHNS, CDR2 SASEGT. This CDR3 has 15 residues. Trimming removed 4 bases from V and 4 bases from J, with 14 bases in between. The DNA for the CDR3 is TGTGCCAGCAGTGGTGGAAGGGCGGGAGGAAACACCATATATTTT. Translating gives CASSGGRAGGNTIYF.

The genes are TRBV20-1 and TRBJ1-4, with 8 bases fitting TRBD1. CDR3 length equals 11 residues. The germline CDR1 and CDR2 sequences are DFQATT and SNEGSKA (reference sequence). The J segment lost 7 bases and the V segment lost 8 bases, leaving 3 bases of the junction unmatched. The CDR3 spells CSFGTGEKLFF. CDR3 bases: TGCAGTTTCGGGACAGGTGAAAAACTGTTTTTT.

To note about this clone: Other DNA sequences in the same sample also yield this CDR3. The chain joins TRBV9 to TRBJ2-2; a possible D gene is TRBD1 (6 bases). CDR1 SGDLS and CDR2 YYNGEE come from the germline V gene. CDR3 length: 16 amino acids. Between the trimmed V and J ends, which lost 0 bases and 2 bases, there was a span of 11 bases. CDR3 bases: TGTGCCAGCAGCGTAGGAGCTGGGGGCAACACCGGGGAGCTGTTTTTT. Its protein is CASSVGAGGNTGELFF.

J is TRBJ2-7 and V is TRBV7-2, with a tentative D call TRBD1 (5 bases). The CDR3 runs to 13 residues. Trimming took 5 bases from V and 3 from J, leaving 11 bases between them. Per the germline V gene, CDR1 is SGHTA and CDR2 is FQGNSA. The CDR3 loop reads CASSPRQFYEQYF. For the CDR3, the DNA is TGTGCCAGCAGCCCTCGACAGTTCTACGAGCAGTACTTC.

This chain uses TRBV6-4 with TRBJ1-1; 7 nucleotides align to TRBD1. Germline V CDR1 and CDR2: MRHNA, SNTAGT. Trimming at V came to 5 bases and at J to 10 bases, leaving 13 bases not matched to a gene. The CDR3 has 14 residues. This CDR3 reads CASSNNGQVGTAFF. The CDR3 DNA is TGTGCCAGCAGTAACAACGGACAGGTGGGAACAGCTTTCTTT.

With regard to this clone: The same CDR3 is also encoded by other DNA sequences in this sample. V and J are TRBV27 and TRBJ2-7; 8 nucleotides match TRBD2. The CDR3 consists of 14 residues. Trimming removed 6 bases from V and 2 bases from J; junction bases left unmatched: 6. Germline lookup yields CDR1 MNHEY and CDR2 SMNVEV (reference sequence). The CDR3 sequence is CASSLRGGPYEQYF. The CDR3 nucleotides are TGTGCCAGCAGCCTCCGGGGGGGGCCCTACGAGCAGTACTTC.

This clone showed up just a few times. Distinct nucleotide sequences in the sample also encode this CDR3. The chain carries TRBV27 and TRBJ1-4; maybe TRBD1 (5 bases). The CDR3 has 13 residues. Germline CDR1 and CDR2: MNHEY and SMNVEV (reference sequence). The V gene lost 6 bases and the J gene lost 3 bases, with 8 bases spanning the gap. The CDR3 DNA is TGTGCCAGCAGGGGACGGGCTAATGAAAAACTGTTTTTT. It specifies CASRGRANEKLFF.

J is TRBJ2-5 and V is TRBV5-5; 10 nucleotides match TRBD2. The CDR3 totals 15 residues. Germline CDR1 reads SGHKS; CDR2 reads YYEKEE (reference sequence). The J segment lost 4 bases and the V segment lost 1 base, leaving 4 bases of the junction unmatched. CDR3 amino acids: CASSLPIAGGETQYF. DNA for the CDR3: TGTGCCAGCAGCTTGCCAATAGCGGGAGGAGAGACCCAGTACTTC.

The gene calls are TRBV5-4 and TRBJ1-1; no clear D gene. V lost 1 base and J 2 bases, leaving 9 bases between the germline ends. This CDR3 contains 14 residues. The V gene's germline CDR1 is SGHNT and CDR2 YYREEE (reference sequence). The CDR3 protein is CASSLWQANTEAFF. The DNA of the CDR3 is TGTGCCAGCAGCTTGTGGCAGGCTAACACTGAAGCTTTCTTT.

V is TRBV5-6 and J is TRBJ1-2; D is unclear. V was cut by 6 bases and J by 0 bases, with 15 bases left in between. Germline CDR1 SGHDT, CDR2 YYEEEE. The CDR3 totals 15 residues. For the CDR3, the DNA is TGTGCCAGCACGTCCCCCACGGCGCCTAACTATGGCTACACCTTC. It encodes CASTSPTAPNYGYTF.

The chain has TRBV18 and TRBJ2-5; 11 bases match TRBD2. CDR1 is KGHSH, CDR2 LQKENI, per germline. J gave up 5 bases and V 5 bases, and 4 bases lay outside the gene matches. This CDR3 is built from 14 residues. CDR3 DNA sequence: TGTGCCAGCTCATCAGCTAGCGGGAGGGAGACCCAGTACTTC. Protein product: CASSSASGRETQYF. The full variable domain, in which reference TRBV18 and TRBJ2-5 provide the parts outside the CDR3, is NAGVMQNPRHLVRRRGQEARLRCSPMKGHSHVYWYRQLPEEGLKFMVYLQKENIIDESGMPKERFSAEFPKEGPSILRIQQVVRGDSAAYFCASSSASGRETQYFGPGTRLLVL.

This chain links TRBV7-2 with TRBJ2-7; 9 bases are a match to TRBD2. CDR3 length: 15 amino acids. Germline CDR1 SGHTA, CDR2 FQGNSA. The V and J ends lost 3 bases and 2 bases, in that order; junction bases with no gene match: 5. The CDR3 nucleotides read TGTGCCAGCAGCTTGGGACTAGCCTCCCCCTACGAGCAGTACTTC. Amino acid sequence: CASSLGLASPYEQYF. The entire variable domain, with the rest obtained from reference TRBV7-2 and TRBJ2-7, is as follows: GAGVSQSPSNKVTEKGKDVELRCDPISGHTALYWYRQSLGQGLEFLIYFQGNSAPDKSGLPSDRFSAERTGGSVSTLTIQRTQQEDSAVYLCASSLGLASPYEQYFGPGTRLTVT.

This rearrangement joins TRBV2 to TRBJ1-2; unclear D gene. Trimming took 5 bases from V and 7 from J, leaving 14 bases between them. Germline CDR1 is SNHLY and CDR2 is FYNNEI. The CDR3 loop spans 13 amino acids. The CDR3 reads CASSMTPEAGYTF. The CDR3 DNA is TGTGCCAGCAGTATGACCCCGGAGGCTGGCTACACCTTC.

This clone was counted a single time. This chain uses TRBV7-8 with TRBJ2-2; D is undetermined. The length of the CDR3 is 14 residues. V lost 4 bases, J lost 0 bases, and 6 bases lay in between. Germline CDR1 and CDR2: SGHVS and FQNEAQ. This chain's CDR3 is CASSSLANTGELFF. CDR3 bases: TGTGCCAGCAGCTCGCTAGCGAACACCGGGGAGCTGTTTTTT.

This clone has just one count. This chain links TRBV10-2 with TRBJ2-7; D is perhaps TRBD2 (6 bases). Germline CDR1 WSHSY, CDR2 SAAADI. CDR3 length: 13 residues. Trimming cost V 6 bases and J 0 bases, with 9 bases left between them. Written as DNA, the CDR3 is TGCGCCAGCAGGGGACTCCACTCCTACGAGCAGTACTTC. Its protein product is CASRGLHSYEQYF.

V usage is TRBV5-8 and J usage is TRBJ1-2; the D gene is possibly TRBD1 (5 bases). The germline V gene encodes CDR1 SGHTS and CDR2 YDEGEE. Trimming removed 7 bases at V and 4 bases at J, with 17 bases between. There are 14 residues in the CDR3. The CDR3 DNA is TGTGCCAGCGGGGTCGGGGGTGCTGGCTATGGCTACACCTTC. Residues: CASGVGGAGYGYTF.

The chain joins TRBV10-3 to TRBJ2-1; TRBD2 matches 11 bases. Germline CDR1 and CDR2: ENHRY and SYGVKD. J gave up 8 bases and V 2 bases, and 8 bases lay outside the gene matches. The CDR3 extends over 16 amino acids. The CDR3 nucleotides read TGTGCCATCAGTGAGAAAACTAGCGGGAGTAGGGATGAGCAGTTCTTC. Translated: CAISEKTSGSRDEQFF.

The chain links TRBV4-3 to TRBJ1-5; D not certain. CDR3 length equals 15 residues. The V gene lost 0 bases and the J gene lost 11 bases, with 17 bases spanning the gap. CDR1 is LGHNA, CDR2 YSLEER, per germline. CDR3 protein: CASSQDFLAGSSQHF. The CDR3 coding sequence is TGCGCCAGCAGCCAAGATTTTCTAGCGGGGTCGTCCCAGCATTTT.